Listed here is a single TCR beta chain. Its antigen remains unidentified. The sample has other DNA sequences that encode this CDR3 too. The sample comes from a study of shared clonotypes between healthy human individuals. Using immunoSEQ multiplex PCR, the repertoire was profiled, and TCRdb retains in-frame clones only, with some absent. This sample yields more than 2 million clones, of which approximately 96% are seen a single time; more than 0.1% belongs to the top ten. General study points: At large depth, rarefaction still showed sorted-subset sequencing to be incomplete.

Trimming left V 0 bases short and J 1 base short, with 10 bases between. This CDR3 is built from 15 residues. CDR1 and CDR2 (germline): SGHRS, YFSETQ. Sample: naive CD4+ T cells sorted from blood. Subset noted: CD45RA+ positively selected. This receptor was obtained from a man aged 18 to 30 in good health. The rearrangement links TRBV5-1 to TRBJ2-5; the D gene is possibly TRBD2 (6 bases). The CDR3 protein is CASSLGRGPQETQYF. The CDR3 DNA follows: TGCGCCAGCAGCTTGGGGCGGGGCCCCCAAGAGACCCAGTACTTC.